The sequence of this TCR beta chain was determined in a study of blood T cell repertoires in COVID-19 (TCRdb year 2020). Describing the broader study: The collaborator samples originated in the United States, Italy and Spain and spanned the acute and convalescent phases of COVID-19. Deeply sampled blood TCRbeta repertoires from subjects exposed to, actively infected with, or recovered from COVID-19 were included in the dataset. Where available, HLA class I and class II types were obtained from metadata supplied by the sample provider rather than from assay-based typing. The repertoires were released in a freely available public database intended as a resource for research on the immune response to SARS-CoV-2. Samples were obtained from the ongoing ImmuneRACE study (first 160 participants) and from over 1,000 subjects provided by 6 global collaborators. A de-identified subject ID, COVID-19 status, age in years and sex were almost always included in the sample metadata. The material from the prospective study consisted of cDNA or gDNA derived from T cells, B-cell-depleted T cells, or PBMCs. General study outcomes and caveats: The amount of clinical and demographic metadata varied by source and participant and was provided uncurated.

This clone was recorded only once. Its antigen specificity is not known. A read error may account for a junction end that differs from germline. Measured from the cysteine to the phenylalanine, the CDR3 is 19 residues long. Kept here is only the CDR3 DNA, which spans 57 bases and is read in frame from base 1. The germline V gene gives CDR1 as SGHAT and CDR2 as FQNNGV. TCRbeta CDR3 regions were amplified from genomic DNA by means of the immunoSEQ Assay, a bias-controlled multiplex PCR. Concerning the study's data processing: The number of nucleated cells in each sample was estimated from the amplification of reference gene primers within the assay. To quantify the absolute abundance of each unique TCRbeta CDR3 rearrangement, sequence reads were collapsed and filtered. Productive Simpson clonality was computed per sample as the square root of Simpson's diversity index over productive rearrangements. TCRdb limited this immuneACCESS table to in-frame rearrangements with V and J called. A share of clones is missing; checked studies link under half to unresolved V genes, and the rest is unexplained. V and J calls and clone size are given by that table; D and trimming were obtained from the DNA. This sample holds about 150,000 clones; around 73% were observed only once. More than 5% of the sample is taken by the ten largest.

Participants in the prospective study were aged roughly 18 to 90 years, lived in about two dozen United States geographic areas, and enrolled through a virtual design. In the prospective study, cohorts were assigned on the basis of participant-reported clinical history obtained from a screening survey and a study questionnaire. Recovered participants in ImmuneRACE Cohort 3 were defined by two consecutive negative NP/OP PCR tests, clearance by a healthcare professional, or resolution of symptoms. In the prospective study, whole blood, serum and a nasopharyngeal or oropharyngeal swab were collected from each participant by mobile phlebotomists. Prospective study participants could optionally give additional blood draws and questionnaires over a roughly 2-month period. Before DNA extraction, blood samples from the prospective study were shipped at room temperature or frozen.

This TCR was recovered from a woman between 50 and 59 years old who had recovered from COVID-19. Sequenced sample: PBMCs or T cells enriched from blood (not recorded which). The rearrangement joined TRBV11-2 to TRBJ1-1; 5 matching bases give a weak D call of TRBD1. At the DNA level, the sequence is TGTGCCAGCAGCCTAGAATCATTAAGGGGCAGGAAGAACAACACTGAAGCTTTCTTT. This sequence encodes CASSLESLRGRKNNTEAFF.